The clone carrying this TCR beta chain was recorded a few times. Its cognate antigen is unknown. The CD8+CD4-CCR7+CD45RA+ phenotype defined the sorted naive CD8 T cells. The use of previously described methods and listed TCR primers produced the bulk TCR libraries. TCRdb redid the calling of the PCR reads with MiXCR, one entry per CDR3 protein. The sample shows some 100,000 distinct CDR3 sequences, roughly a third of them seen only once. The data stem from a study of molecular identifiers for immune sequencing clone quantification. General study points: In naive cells, under 1% of molecules belonged to clones above 20 RNA copies, against over 97% in effector cells.

Germline CDR1 is KGHSH and CDR2 is LQKENI. This CDR3 has 12 amino acids. Deletions cut 2 bases from V and 6 bases from J, with 8 bases between. The chain is built from TRBV18 and TRBJ2-7, with D possibly called TRBD1 or TRBD2 (6 bases each). The sequence was obtained from a human donor in good health. Some libraries in this study had Jurkat cell RNA spiked in. The sequencing sample was made of naive CD8+ T cells from blood, with Jurkat cell RNA spiked in. Subset given: FACS-sorted CD8+CD4-CCR7+CD45RA+ naive T cells. Here the CDR3 reads CASSPEGGEQYF. DNA for the CDR3: TGTGCCAGCTCACCAGAGGGGGGCGAGCAGTACTTC.